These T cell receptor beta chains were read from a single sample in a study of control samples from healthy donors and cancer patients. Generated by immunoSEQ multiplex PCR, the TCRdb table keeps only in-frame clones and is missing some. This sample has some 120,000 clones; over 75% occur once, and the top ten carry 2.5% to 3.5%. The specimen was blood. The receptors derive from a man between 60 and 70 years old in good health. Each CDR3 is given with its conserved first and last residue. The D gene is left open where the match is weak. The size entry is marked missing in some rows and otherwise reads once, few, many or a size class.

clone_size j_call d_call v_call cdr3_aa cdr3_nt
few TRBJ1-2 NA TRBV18 CASSLQDYGYTF TGTGCCAGCTCACTTCAGGACTATGGCTACACCTTC
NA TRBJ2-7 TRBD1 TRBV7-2 CASSLAGQGYEQYF TGTGCCAGCAGCTTAGCCGGACAGGGATACGAGCAGTACTTC
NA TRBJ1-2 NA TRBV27 CASSPAGNYGYTF TGTGCCAGCAGTCCCGCGGGTAACTATGGCTACACCTTC
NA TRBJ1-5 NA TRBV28 CASSLQAGFTQPQHF TGTGCCAGCAGTTTGCAAGCAGGGTTTACACAGCCCCAGCATTTT
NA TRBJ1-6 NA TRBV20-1 CSAGSPLHF TGCAGCGCGGGGTCACCCCTCCACTTT
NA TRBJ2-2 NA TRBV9 CASSVVVGTGELFF TGTGCCAGCAGCGTAGTGGTTGGTACCGGGGAGCTGTTTTTT
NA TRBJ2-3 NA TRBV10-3 CAISDWGLDTDTQYF TGTGCCATCAGTGATTGGGGGCTAGACACAGATACGCAGTATTTT
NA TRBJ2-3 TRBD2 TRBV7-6 CASSLSVTSSSTDTQYF TGTGCCAGCAGCTTAAGTGTGACTAGCAGCAGCACAGATACGCAGTATTTT
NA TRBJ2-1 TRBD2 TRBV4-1 CASSKLAGISYNEQFF TGCGCCAGCAGCAAATTAGCGGGGATCTCCTACAATGAGCAGTTCTTC
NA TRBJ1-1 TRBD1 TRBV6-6 CASSSQGAQGNPEAFF TGTGCCAGCAGTTCCCAGGGGGCGCAGGGTAATCCTGAAGCTTTCTTT
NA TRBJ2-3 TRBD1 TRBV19 CASSAQGAVADTQYF TGTGCCAGTAGCGCACAGGGGGCGGTCGCAGATACGCAGTATTTT
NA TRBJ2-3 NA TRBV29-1 CSVVVQRMTDTQYF TGCAGCGTTGTAGTCCAAAGGATGACAGATACGCAGTATTTT
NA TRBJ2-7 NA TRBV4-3 CASSQDRGRNNYEQYF TGCGCCAGCAGCCAAGATAGAGGGCGTAATAACTACGAGCAGTACTTC
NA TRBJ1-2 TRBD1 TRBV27 CASRTGGSVGYTF TGTGCCAGCAGAACAGGGGGTTCTGTTGGCTACACCTTC
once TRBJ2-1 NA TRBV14 CASSQEWGPRDNEQFF TGTGCCAGCAGCCAGGAGTGGGGGCCGAGGGACAATGAGCAGTTCTTC
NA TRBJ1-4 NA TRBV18 CASSRDSNEKLFF TGTGCCAGCTCACGAGACAGTAATGAAAAACTGTTTTTT
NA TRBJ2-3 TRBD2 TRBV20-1 CSALAGGPQYF TGCAGTGCCCTAGCGGGCGGGCCGCAGTATTTT
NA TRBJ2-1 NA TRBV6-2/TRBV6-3 CASSYRDTYSYNEQFF TGTGCCAGCAGTTACCGGGACACTTACTCCTACAATGAGCAGTTCTTC
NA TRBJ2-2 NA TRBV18 CASSPDRNTGELFF TGTGCCAGCTCACCGGACAGAAACACCGGGGAGCTGTTTTTT
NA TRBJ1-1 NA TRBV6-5 CASTTSKFGVEAFF TGTGCCAGCACCACGAGCAAATTTGGTGTTGAAGCTTTCTTT
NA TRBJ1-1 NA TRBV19 CASMQGTNRAFF TGTGCCAGTATGCAGGGAACCAACCGGGCTTTCTTT
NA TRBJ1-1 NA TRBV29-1 CSGSGVNTEAFF TGCAGCGGCTCCGGGGTGAACACTGAAGCTTTCTTT
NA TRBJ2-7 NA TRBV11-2 CASSLNEGPYEQYF TGTGCCAGCAGCTTAAATGAGGGCCCCTACGAGCAGTACTTC
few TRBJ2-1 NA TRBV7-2 CASSLLSGPYNEQFF TGTGCCAGCAGCTTATTGAGCGGTCCATACAATGAGCAGTTCTTC
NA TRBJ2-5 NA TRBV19 CASSIGYQETQYF TGTGCCAGTAGTATCGGTTATCAAGAGACCCAGTACTTC
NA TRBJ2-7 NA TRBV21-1 CASSKRRLAGAPYEQYF TGTGCCAGCAGCAAACGCAGACTAGCGGGAGCCCCCTACGAGCAGTACTTC
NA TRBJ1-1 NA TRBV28 CATGTGGTEAFF TGTGCCACCGGGACGGGGGGCACTGAAGCTTTCTTT
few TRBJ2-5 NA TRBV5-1 CASSLGTYQETQYF TGCGCCAGCAGCTTGGGGACATACCAAGAGACCCAGTACTTC
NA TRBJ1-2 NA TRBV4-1 CASSQDAGGHSWYGYTF TGCGCCAGCAGCCAAGATGCCGGGGGACACTCATGGTATGGCTACACCTTC